This entry is about one T cell receptor beta chain. Germline lookup yields CDR1 MNHEY and CDR2 SMNVEV (reference sequence). V was cut by 5 bases and J by 2 bases, with 6 bases left in between. The CDR3 has 13 residues. In the authors' workflow: For nucleated cells, counts were estimated from reference gene primer amplification. Repertoires were generated with immunoSEQ multiplex PCR, while TCRdb's copy carries only in-frame clones and drops some. V, J and clone size were drawn from that table, and D and trimming were deduced from the DNA. The table records around 65,000 clones, about 82% of them present only once. This sample is drawn from a study of blood T cell repertoires in COVID-19. Overall study: Sites across the United States, Italy and Spain contributed samples from acute and convalescent COVID-19.

The TCR sequence derives from an older man with acute or convalescent COVID-19. The sample taken for sequencing was peripheral blood. The chain couples TRBV27 to TRBJ2-2; D unresolved. CDR3 region: CASSPRNTGELFF. The CDR3 bases are TGTGCCAGCAGTCCTCGTAACACCGGGGAGCTGTTTTTT.